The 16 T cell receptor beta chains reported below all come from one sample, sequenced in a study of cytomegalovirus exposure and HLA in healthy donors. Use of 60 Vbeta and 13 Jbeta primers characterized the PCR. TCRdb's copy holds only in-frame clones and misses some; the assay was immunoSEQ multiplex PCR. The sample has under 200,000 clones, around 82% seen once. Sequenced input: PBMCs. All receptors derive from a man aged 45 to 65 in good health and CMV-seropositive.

CDR3 in amino acids: CASSPRPGTGRTNSPLHF. The CDR3 coding sequence is TGTGCCAGCAGCCCGCGACCGGGGACAGGTCGGACCAATTCACCCCTCCACTTT. The V call is TRBV5-4, the J call TRBJ1-6, with 8 bases lining up with TRBD1. The CDR3 is 18 amino acids. Trimming took 4 bases from V and 7 from J; bases not matched to a gene: 16. Germline assignment: CDR1 SGHNT and CDR2 YYREEE (reference sequence). Complete variable domain (other parts from reference TRBV5-4 and TRBJ1-6): ETGVTQSPTHLIKTRGQQVTLRCSSQSGHNTVSWYQQALGQGPQFIFQYYREEENGRGNFPPRFSGLQFPNYSSELNVNALELDDSALYLCASSPRPGTGRTNSPLHFGNGTRLTVT.

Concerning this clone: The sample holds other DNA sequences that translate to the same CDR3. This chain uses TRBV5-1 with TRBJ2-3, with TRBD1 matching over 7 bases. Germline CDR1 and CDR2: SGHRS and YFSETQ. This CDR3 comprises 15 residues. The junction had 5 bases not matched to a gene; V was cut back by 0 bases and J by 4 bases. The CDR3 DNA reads TGCGCCAGCAGCTTGGTGGCAGGGGGAGCAGATACGCAGTATTTT. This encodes CASSLVAGGADTQYF.

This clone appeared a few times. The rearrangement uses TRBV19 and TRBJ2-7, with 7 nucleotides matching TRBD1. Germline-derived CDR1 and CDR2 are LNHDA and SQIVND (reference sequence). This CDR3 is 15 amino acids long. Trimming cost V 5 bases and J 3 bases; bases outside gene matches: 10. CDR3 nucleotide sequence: TGTGCCAGTAGTCCCTACACAGGGGCCAACTACGAGCAGTACTTC. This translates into CASSPYTGANYEQYF.

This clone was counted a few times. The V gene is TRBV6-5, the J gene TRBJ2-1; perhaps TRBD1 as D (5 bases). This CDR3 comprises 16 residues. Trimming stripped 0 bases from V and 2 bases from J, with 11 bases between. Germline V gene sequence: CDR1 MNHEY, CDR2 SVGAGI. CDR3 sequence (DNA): TGTGCCAGCAGTTACTCAGGGGATCTAACCTACAATGAGCAGTTCTTC. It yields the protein CASSYSGDLTYNEQFF.

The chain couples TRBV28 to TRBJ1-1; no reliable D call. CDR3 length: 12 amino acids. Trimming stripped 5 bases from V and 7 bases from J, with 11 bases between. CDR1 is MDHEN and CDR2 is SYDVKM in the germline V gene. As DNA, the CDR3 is TGTGCCAGCAGTCTCAGAGGATTTGAAGCTTTCTTT. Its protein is CASSLRGFEAFF.

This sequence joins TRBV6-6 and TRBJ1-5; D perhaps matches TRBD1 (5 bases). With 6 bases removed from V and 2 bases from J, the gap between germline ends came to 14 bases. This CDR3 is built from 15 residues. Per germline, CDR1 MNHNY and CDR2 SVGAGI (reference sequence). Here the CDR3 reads CASSPGGVGNQPQHF. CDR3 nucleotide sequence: TGTGCCAGCAGCCCCGGGGGGGTTGGCAATCAGCCCCAGCATTTT.

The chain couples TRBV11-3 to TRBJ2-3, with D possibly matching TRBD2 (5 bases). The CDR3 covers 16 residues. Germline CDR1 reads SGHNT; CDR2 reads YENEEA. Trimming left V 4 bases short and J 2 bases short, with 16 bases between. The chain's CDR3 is CASSSGIARHTDTQYF. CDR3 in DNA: TGTGCCAGCAGCTCGGGAATAGCCCGCCACACAGATACGCAGTATTTT.

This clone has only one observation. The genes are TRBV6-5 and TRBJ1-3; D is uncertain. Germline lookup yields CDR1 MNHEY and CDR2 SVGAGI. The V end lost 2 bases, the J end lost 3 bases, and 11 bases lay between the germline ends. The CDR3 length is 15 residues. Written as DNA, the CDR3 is TGTGCCAGCAGTTACCGAGGTGGTCTTGGAAACACCATATATTTT. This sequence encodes CASSYRGGLGNTIYF.

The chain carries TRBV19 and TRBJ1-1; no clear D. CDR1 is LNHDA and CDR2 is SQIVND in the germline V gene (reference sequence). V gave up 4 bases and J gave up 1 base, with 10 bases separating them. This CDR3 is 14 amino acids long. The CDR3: CASSSRRQNTEAFF. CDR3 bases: TGTGCCAGTAGTAGCAGGAGGCAGAACACTGAAGCTTTCTTT. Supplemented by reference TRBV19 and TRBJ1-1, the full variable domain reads DGGITQSPKYLFRKEGQNVTLSCEQNLNHDAMYWYRQDPGQGLRLIYYSQIVNDFQKGDIAEGYSVSREKKESFPLTVTSAQKNPTAFYLCASSSRRQNTEAFFGQGTRLTVV.

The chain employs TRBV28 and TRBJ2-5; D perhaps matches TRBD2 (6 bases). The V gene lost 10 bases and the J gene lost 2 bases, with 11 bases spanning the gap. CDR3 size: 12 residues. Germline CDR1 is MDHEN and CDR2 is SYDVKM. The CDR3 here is CATLGGQETQYF. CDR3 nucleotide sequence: TGTGCCACCCTAGGAGGGCAAGAGACCCAGTACTTC.

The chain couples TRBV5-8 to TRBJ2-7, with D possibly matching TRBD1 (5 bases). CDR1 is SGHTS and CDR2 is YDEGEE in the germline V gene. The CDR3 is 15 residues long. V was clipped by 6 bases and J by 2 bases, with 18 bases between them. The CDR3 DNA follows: TGTGCCAGCACCCACGACTCAGGGCCTCCCTACGAGCAGTACTTC. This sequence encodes CASTHDSGPPYEQYF.

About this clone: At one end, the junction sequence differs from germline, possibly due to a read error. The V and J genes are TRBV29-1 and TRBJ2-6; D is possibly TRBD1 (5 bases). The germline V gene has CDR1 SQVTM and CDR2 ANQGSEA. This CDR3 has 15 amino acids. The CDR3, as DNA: TGCAGCGTTGCAGGCGTAAACTCTGGGGCCAACGGCCTGACTTTC. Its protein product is CSVAGVNSGANGLTF.

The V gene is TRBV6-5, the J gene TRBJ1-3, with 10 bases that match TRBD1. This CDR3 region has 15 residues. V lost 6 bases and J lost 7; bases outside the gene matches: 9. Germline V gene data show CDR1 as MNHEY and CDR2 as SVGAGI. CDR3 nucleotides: TGTGCCAGCAGCACAGACAGGGGGCAGGGGAACACCATATATTTT. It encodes CASSTDRGQGNTIYF.

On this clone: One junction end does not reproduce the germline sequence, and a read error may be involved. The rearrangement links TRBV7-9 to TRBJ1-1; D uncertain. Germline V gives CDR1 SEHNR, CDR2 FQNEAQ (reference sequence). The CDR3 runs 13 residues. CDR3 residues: CSSSPPGVPEAFF. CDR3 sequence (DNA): TGTTCCAGCAGCCCCCCCGGGGTCCCTGAAGCTTTCTTT. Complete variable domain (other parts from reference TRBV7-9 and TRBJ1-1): DTGVSQNPRHKITKRGQNVTFRCDPISEHNRLYWYRQTLGQGPEFLTYFQNEAQLEKSRLLSDRFSAERPKGSFSTLEIQRTEQGDSAMYLCSSSPPGVPEAFFGQGTRLTVV.

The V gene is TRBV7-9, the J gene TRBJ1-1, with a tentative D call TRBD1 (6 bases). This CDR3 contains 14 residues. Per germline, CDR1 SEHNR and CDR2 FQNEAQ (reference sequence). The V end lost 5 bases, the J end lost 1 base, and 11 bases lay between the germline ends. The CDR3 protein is CASSPYRENTEAFF. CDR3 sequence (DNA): TGTGCCAGCAGCCCATACAGGGAGAACACTGAAGCTTTCTTT.

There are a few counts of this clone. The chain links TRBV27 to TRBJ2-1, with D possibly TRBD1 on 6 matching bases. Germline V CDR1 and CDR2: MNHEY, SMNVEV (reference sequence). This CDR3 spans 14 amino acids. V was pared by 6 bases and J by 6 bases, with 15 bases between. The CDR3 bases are TGTGCCAGCAGCCCCCCCATGGGGGCCAATGAGCAGTTCTTC. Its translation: CASSPPMGANEQFF.